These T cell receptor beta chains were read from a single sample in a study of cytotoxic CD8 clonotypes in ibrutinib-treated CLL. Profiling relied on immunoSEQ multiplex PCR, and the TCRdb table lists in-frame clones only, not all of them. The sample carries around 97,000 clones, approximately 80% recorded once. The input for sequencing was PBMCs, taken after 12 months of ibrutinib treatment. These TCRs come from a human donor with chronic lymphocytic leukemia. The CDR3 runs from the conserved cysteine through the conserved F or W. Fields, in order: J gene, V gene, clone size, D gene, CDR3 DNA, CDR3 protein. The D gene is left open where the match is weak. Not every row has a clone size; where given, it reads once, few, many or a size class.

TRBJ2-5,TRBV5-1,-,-,TGCGCCAGCAGCTTGGGTTCGGGGGGCGTGGAGACCCAGTACTTC,CASSLGSGGVETQYF
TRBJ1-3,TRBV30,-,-,TGTGCCTGGATTTTGACCTCTGGAAACACCATATATTTT,CAWILTSGNTIYF
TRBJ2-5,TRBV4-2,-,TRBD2,TGTGCCAGCAGCCAGATGACTAGCGGGGGAAAAGAGACCCAGTACTTC,CASSQMTSGGKETQYF
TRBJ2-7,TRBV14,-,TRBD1,TGTGCCAGCAGCGGCCGGGACAGGACCTACGAGCAGTACTTC,CASSGRDRTYEQYF
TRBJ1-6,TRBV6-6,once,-,TGTGCCAGCAATTTGGACGGGATCTATAATTCACCCCTCCACTTT,CASNLDGIYNSPLHF
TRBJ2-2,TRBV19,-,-,TGTGCCAGTAGTATCACGGGACAGAACACCGGGGAGCTGTTTTTT,CASSITGQNTGELFF
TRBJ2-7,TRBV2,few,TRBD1,TGTGCCAGCAGGGGACAGAGCCCAGAGCAGTACTTC,CASRGQSPEQYF
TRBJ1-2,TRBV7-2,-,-,TGTGCCAGCAGCTTAGCAGGGCGCTATGGCTACACCTTC,CASSLAGRYGYTF
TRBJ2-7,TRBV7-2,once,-,TGTGCCAGCAGCGCCTGGAGGGGCTACGAGCAGTACTTC,CASSAWRGYEQYF
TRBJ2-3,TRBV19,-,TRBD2,TGTGCCAGTAGTATACCCGCTAGCGGGGGGCCGGATACGCAGTATTTT,CASSIPASGGPDTQYF
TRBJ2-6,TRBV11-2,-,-,TGTGCCAGCAGCTTAATACGCTCTCGGACCACAGGGGCCAACGTCCTGACTTTC,CASSLIRSRTTGANVLTF
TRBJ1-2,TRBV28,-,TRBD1,TGTGCCAGCAGTTTAGCCGGACAGGGGGGCTATGGCTACACCTTC,CASSLAGQGGYGYTF
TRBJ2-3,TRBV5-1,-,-,TGCGCCAGCAGCTTGGCCCCAGGAATAACAGATACGCAGTATTTT,CASSLAPGITDTQYF
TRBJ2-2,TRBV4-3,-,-,TGCGCCAGCAGCCTATCCCCGACAGATTCGAACACCGGGGAGCTGTTTTTT,CASSLSPTDSNTGELFF
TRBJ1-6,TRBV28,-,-,TGTGCCAGCACCTTGGGCAGGGTTGGTTCACCCCTCCACTTT,CASTLGRVGSPLHF
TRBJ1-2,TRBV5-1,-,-,TGCGCCAGCAGGTCCCATGCAGGCTATGGCTACACCTTC,CASRSHAGYGYTF
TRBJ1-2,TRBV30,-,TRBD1,TGTGCCTGGAGCAGAGGAGGGGGCGACTATGGCTACACCTTC,CAWSRGGGDYGYTF
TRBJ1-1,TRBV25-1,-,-,TGTGCCAGCGTCGCGGGGTCTTACAGCAAGGCTTTCTTT,CASVAGSYSKAFF
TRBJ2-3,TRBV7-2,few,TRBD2,TGTGCCAGCAGCTTATTGGGCGGGGGGAGCACAGATACGCAGTATTTT,CASSLLGGGSTDTQYF
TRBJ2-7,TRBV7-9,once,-,TGTGCCAGCAGCTTGGAGGGGGCTGTCTACGAGCAGTACTTC,CASSLEGAVYEQYF
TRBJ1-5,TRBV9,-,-,TGTGCCAGCAGCGTGGGAGTGTCCGATCAGCCCCAGCATTTT,CASSVGVSDQPQHF
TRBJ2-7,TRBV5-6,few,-,TGTGCCAGCAGCTTGACCCAGGGGGGGACCTACGAGCAGTACTTC,CASSLTQGGTYEQYF
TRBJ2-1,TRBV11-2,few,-,TGTGCCAGCACCCTAGCGACAGGGTCCCAGGTTCGGCAGTTCTTC,CASTLATGSQVRQFF
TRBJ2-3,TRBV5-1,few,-,TGCGCCAGCACTTCGGGGCTAGCGAAAGATACGCAGTATTTT,CASTSGLAKDTQYF
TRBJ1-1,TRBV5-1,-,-,TGCGCCAGCAGCTCCAGCGGGTTTGGCACTGAAGCTTTCTTT,CASSSSGFGTEAFF
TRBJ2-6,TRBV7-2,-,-,TGTGCCAGCAGCTTAGTGCCGTCCTCTGGGGCCAACGTCCTGACTTTC,CASSLVPSSGANVLTF
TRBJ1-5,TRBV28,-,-,TGTGCCAGCAGACCCATTCTGGGTAGCAATCAGCCCCAGCATTTT,CASRPILGSNQPQHF
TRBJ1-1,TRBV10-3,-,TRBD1,TGTGCCATCAGTGAGGATCAGGGGGCGATCGGAGCTTTCTTT,CAISEDQGAIGAFF
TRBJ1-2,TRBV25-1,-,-,TGTGCAAGCACGAATTTCTATGGCTACACCTTC,CASTNFYGYTF
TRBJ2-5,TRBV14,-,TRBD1,TGTGCCAGCAGCCAAGACAGGGGGATGACGGAGACCCAGTACTTC,CASSQDRGMTETQYF
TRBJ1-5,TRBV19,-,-,TGTGCCAGTAGTAGGAGCAATCAGCCCCAGCATTTT,CASSRSNQPQHF
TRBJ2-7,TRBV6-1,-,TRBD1,TGTGCCAGCAGCCGGGACAGGGTGTCCTACGAGCAGTACTTC,CASSRDRVSYEQYF